In this sample, the clone carrying this TCR beta chain turned up a few times. Germline CDR1 reads SGDLS; CDR2 reads YYNGEE. CDR3 length: 13 amino acids. Trimming pared 4 bases from V and 4 bases from J, leaving 11 bases between. This specimen comes from a study of T cells in localized non-small cell lung cancer. Clones were sequenced by immunoSEQ multiplex PCR, and TCRdb holds only the in-frame ones, with some missing. This sample yields under 2,000 clones, of which almost 30% are seen a single time; about 12% belongs to the top ten. The receptor's source is a male donor at least 60 years old with stage II squamous cell lung carcinoma. The sequencing here drew on normal lung tissue next to the tumor, taken before any cancer treatment. The chain combines TRBV9 with TRBJ1-2; no definite D call. The CDR3 sequence: CASSLTEGYGYTF. The CDR3 DNA follows: TGTGCCAGCAGCCTGACCGAGGGCTATGGCTACACCTTC.